Given below is one T cell receptor beta chain in context. The antigen remains undetermined. This sample is drawn from a study of shared clonotypes between healthy human individuals. Study-wide points: Estimated richness was generally greater in naive than memory subsets.

Naive-designated CD8 cells lacked CD45RO, were positively enriched for CCR7, and omitted terminally differentiated effector memory CD45RA+ cells. The germline V gene has CDR1 SGHVS and CDR2 FQNEAQ. This CDR3 region has 16 residues. The J segment lost 8 bases and the V segment lost 5 bases, leaving 15 bases of the junction unmatched. This table comes from immunoSEQ multiplex PCR, and its TCRdb copy is limited to in-frame clones, with some not included. The table lists fewer than 1 million clones, about 96% of them singletons. The chain recombines TRBV7-8 with TRBJ2-7; the match to TRBD1 covers 10 bases. The receptor comes from a man aged 30-40 years in good health. The source material was naive CD8+ T cells sorted from blood. The CDR3 spells CASSPWTGTGDLKQYF. CDR3 DNA: TGTGCCAGCAGCCCATGGACCGGGACAGGGGACCTTAAGCAGTACTTC.